The 20 T cell receptor beta chains below were found in one sample sequenced in a study of OX40 agonist ivuxolimab in advanced cancers. Generated by immunoSEQ multiplex PCR, the TCRdb table keeps only in-frame clones and is missing some. The sample lists around 95,000 clones, around 91% occurring once. Sequenced material: CD4+ or CD8+ T cells sorted from blood, taken in a trial of the OX40 agonist ivuxolimab. The receptors shown here come from an adult with an advanced solid tumor such as melanoma, head and neck, liver or kidney cancer.

V and J are TRBV9 and TRBJ2-2; 9 bases are shared with TRBD1. This CDR3 has 14 residues. Germline CDR1 reads SGDLS; CDR2 reads YYNGEE. Germline trimming cut 4 bases from V and 7 bases from J; bases unmatched to any gene: 5. The CDR3 DNA is TGTGCCAGCAGCTGGACAGGGGAGGGCGGGGAGCTGTTTTTT. Translated, it gives CASSWTGEGGELFF.

J is TRBJ2-5 and V is TRBV21-1; TRBD1, the table's D call, was not compared with the DNA. TRBV21-1 is termed a pseudogene. This CDR3 is built from 14 residues. The CDR3 DNA sequence: TGTGCCAGCAGCTTCCACAGGGTGCCGGTAACCCAGTACTTC. The encoded protein is CASSFHRVPVTQYF.

The count of this clone is one. The CDR3 DNA sequence: TGTGCCAGCAGCTTGATTCGGGGGGGGACAGGGCCCTTCACAGATACGCAGTATTTT. Translation gives CASSLIRGGTGPFTDTQYF. The chain joins TRBV5-4 to TRBJ2-3; TRBD1 might be the D (9 bases). The CDR3 consists of 19 residues. V dropped 1 base and J dropped 2 bases, with 23 bases sitting between them. CDR1 and CDR2 from the germline V gene are SGHNT and YYREEE (reference sequence).

The chain couples TRBV21-1 to TRBJ2-7. TRBV21-1 is labeled a pseudogene. This CDR3 is 11 amino acids long. CDR3 loop: CASISSYEQYF. The CDR3 DNA follows: TGTGCCAGCATAAGCTCCTACGAGCAGTACTTC.

The chain recombines TRBV19 with TRBJ2-2; TRBD2 agrees at 8 bases. The length of the CDR3 is 20 residues. V trimming: 5 bases; J trimming: 5 bases; junction bases outside the gene matches: 22. The germline gives CDR1 LNHDA, CDR2 SQIVND (reference sequence). CDR3 sequence: CASSPLQARGGRLGTGELFF. The CDR3 bases are TGTGCCAGTAGTCCATTGCAGGCCAGGGGCGGGAGGCTTGGGACCGGGGAGCTGTTTTTT.

The J gene is TRBJ1-4, the V gene TRBV9; 8 positions agree with TRBD1. The J segment lost 5 bases and the V segment lost 4 bases, leaving 7 bases of the junction unmatched. CDR1 SGDLS and CDR2 YYNGEE come from the germline V gene. CDR3 length: 15 amino acids. The CDR3: CASSLGGTGNEKLFF. The CDR3 DNA follows: TGTGCCAGCAGCCTTGGGGGGACAGGCAATGAAAAACTGTTTTTT.

This clone was seen a few times. The chain joins TRBV10-3 to TRBJ2-7; possibly TRBD1 for D (5 bases). Trimming took 1 base from V and 5 from J, leaving 9 bases between them. The CDR3 spans 13 residues. Germline loops: CDR1 ENHRY, CDR2 SYGVKD. CDR3: CAISELQGNEQYF. CDR3 sequence (DNA): TGTGCCATCAGTGAGTTGCAGGGTAACGAGCAGTACTTC.

For the CDR3, the DNA is TGTGCCAGCAGTGAAGAATCAGGGGCCTATGGCTACACCTTC. Protein sequence: CASSEESGAYGYTF. This chain joins TRBV2 and TRBJ1-2; D perhaps matches TRBD1 (6 bases). This CDR3 comprises 14 residues. V was clipped by 1 base and J by 4 bases, with 10 bases between them. Looked up from germline, CDR1 is SNHLY and CDR2 is FYNNEI.

The genes are TRBV27 and TRBJ1-2; D not certain. This CDR3 has 12 residues. Per germline, CDR1 MNHEY and CDR2 SMNVEV (reference sequence). The V gene lost 2 bases and the J gene lost 3 bases, with 4 bases spanning the gap. The CDR3 protein is CASSLEDYGYTF. CDR3 in DNA: TGTGCCAGCAGTTTAGAGGACTATGGCTACACCTTC.

V usage is TRBV19 and J usage is TRBJ2-2, with D possibly matching TRBD1 (5 bases). From germline, CDR1 is LNHDA and CDR2 SQIVND (reference sequence). This CDR3 is built from 14 residues. Trimming shortened V by 5 bases and J by 0 bases, and 7 bases separated the two germline ends. CDR3 in DNA: TGTGCCAGTAGTTACAGGACGAACACCGGGGAGCTGTTTTTT. This gives the protein CASSYRTNTGELFF.

V gene TRBV7-8 combines with J gene TRBJ1-5; maybe TRBD1 (6 bases). This CDR3 is 16 amino acids long. Germline V gene lookup returns CDR1 SGHVS and CDR2 FQNEAQ. The V end lost 5 bases, the J end lost 7 bases, and 21 bases lay between the germline ends. Here the CDR3 reads CASSLAEQGAWQPQHF. CDR3 bases: TGTGCCAGCAGCCTCGCTGAACAGGGTGCCTGGCAGCCCCAGCATTTT.

This clone has a handful of counts. The chain uses TRBV11-3 and TRBJ2-1, with D tentatively TRBD2 (6 bases). Germline lookup yields CDR1 SGHNT and CDR2 YENEEA. There are 15 residues in the CDR3. Deletions cut 4 bases from V and 5 bases from J, with 15 bases between. The chain's CDR3 is CASSSTGTSHNEQFF. CDR3 in DNA: TGTGCCAGCAGCTCTACCGGGACTTCACACAATGAGCAGTTCTTC.

This sequence joins TRBV10-1 and TRBJ2-5; a possible D gene is TRBD2 (6 bases). Trimming stripped 2 bases from V and 5 bases from J, with 12 bases between. The V gene's germline CDR1 is WNHNN and CDR2 SYGVQD (reference sequence). The CDR3 extends over 14 amino acids. The CDR3 is CASSEDGGNETQYF. The CDR3 nucleotides read TGCGCCAGCAGTGAGGATGGAGGGAACGAGACCCAGTACTTC.

The chain links TRBV4-1 to TRBJ1-3; a weak D match, TRBD1 (5 bases). This CDR3 has 14 residues. V lost 4 bases, J lost 3 bases, and 10 bases lay in between. CDR1 and CDR2 from the germline V gene are MGHRA and YSYEKL. The CDR3 here is CASSLEGYGNTIYF. CDR3 DNA: TGCGCCAGCAGCCTGGAGGGGTATGGAAACACCATATATTTT.

The chain has TRBV9 and TRBJ2-1; TRBD2 matches 8 bases. Germline V lookup: CDR1 SGDLS, CDR2 YYNGEE. The CDR3 contains 17 residues. With 0 bases clipped from V and 4 bases from J, the junction kept 9 bases outside the gene matches. CDR3 sequence: CASSVEVASGYYNEQFF. The CDR3 DNA reads TGTGCCAGCAGCGTAGAAGTGGCTAGCGGGTATTACAATGAGCAGTTCTTC.

This sequence joins TRBV10-3 and TRBJ2-3; TRBD2 matches 12 bases. The length of the CDR3 is 16 residues. V shed 8 bases, J shed 4 bases, and the junction held 10 bases outside the gene matches. The germline gives CDR1 ENHRY, CDR2 SYGVKD. The CDR3 sequence: CAIGERLAGASDTQYF. CDR3 coding DNA: TGTGCCATCGGGGAGAGACTAGCGGGAGCTTCAGATACGCAGTATTTT.

The chain couples TRBV19 to TRBJ1-2; D might be TRBD1 (6 bases). The CDR3 is 16 amino acids. Germline V lookup: CDR1 LNHDA, CDR2 SQIVND (reference sequence). Deletions cut 8 bases from V and 3 bases from J, with 22 bases between. The CDR3, as DNA: TGTGCCAGTTCCTCCCTCGGGCGGGGGCGGCACTATGGCTACACCTTC. Protein product: CASSSLGRGRHYGYTF.

This sequence joins TRBV5-8 and TRBJ2-6; 10 nucleotides line up with TRBD1. Germline CDR1 is SGHTS and CDR2 is YDEGEE. With 3 bases clipped from V and 4 bases from J, the junction kept 7 bases outside the gene matches. CDR3 length: 17 residues. The CDR3 is CASSSTGTGVGANVLTF. CDR3 nucleotide sequence: TGTGCCAGCAGCTCGACCGGGACAGGGGTCGGGGCCAACGTCCTGACTTTC.

The rearrangement uses TRBV5-1 and TRBJ2-7, with D uncertain. The germline V gene encodes CDR1 SGHRS and CDR2 YFSETQ. The CDR3 is made up of 11 amino acids. V was cut by 2 bases and J by 5 bases, with 5 bases left in between. The CDR3 DNA reads as TGCGCCAGCAGCTTACGAGACGAGCAGTACTTC. It translates to CASSLRDEQYF. The full variable domain, in which reference TRBV5-1 and TRBJ2-7 provide the parts outside the CDR3, is KAGVTQTPRYLIKTRGQQVTLSCSPISGHRSVSWYQQTPGQGLQFLFEYFSETQRNKGNFPGRFSGRQFSNSRSEMNVSTLELGDSALYLCASSLRDEQYFGPGTRLTVT.

J is TRBJ2-7 and V is TRBV2; D possibly corresponds to TRBD2 (6 bases). There are 15 residues in the CDR3. The germline gives CDR1 SNHLY, CDR2 FYNNEI. V was shortened by 5 bases and J by 4 bases, with 18 bases between the two germline ends. The CDR3 here is CASSRRLGLFYEQYF. CDR3 DNA sequence: TGTGCCAGCAGTAGAAGACTAGGACTTTTTTACGAGCAGTACTTC.